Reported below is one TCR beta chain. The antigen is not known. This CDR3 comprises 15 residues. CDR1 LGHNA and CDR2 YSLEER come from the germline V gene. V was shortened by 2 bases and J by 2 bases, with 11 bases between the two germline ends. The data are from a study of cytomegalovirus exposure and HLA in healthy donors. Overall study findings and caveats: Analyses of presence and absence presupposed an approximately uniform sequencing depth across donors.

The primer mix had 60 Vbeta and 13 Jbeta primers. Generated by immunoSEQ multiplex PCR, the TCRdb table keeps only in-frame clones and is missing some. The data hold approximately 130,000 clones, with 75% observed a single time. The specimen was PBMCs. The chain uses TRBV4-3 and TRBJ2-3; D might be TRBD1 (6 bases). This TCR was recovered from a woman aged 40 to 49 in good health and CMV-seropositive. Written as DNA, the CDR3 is TGCGCCAGCAGCCAACGAACAGGGCTCACAGATACGCAGTATTTT. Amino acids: CASSQRTGLTDTQYF.